The TCR beta chain described here comes from a study of blood T cell repertoires in COVID-19. About the study: Specimens from acute and convalescent COVID-19 originated in the United States, Italy and Spain. Sample material is recorded as cDNA or gDNA derived from T cells, B-cell-depleted T cells, or PBMCs.

Authors' data handling: Scientists estimated how many nucleated cells there were by amplifying reference gene primers. Clones were read by immunoSEQ multiplex PCR, and TCRdb kept only the in-frame ones, dropping some. The V and J calls and the clone size are those of that table, but D and trimming were determined from the DNA. The repertoire consists of fewer than 350,000 clones, with roughly 89% occurring once and the leading ten covering about 4.6%. The CDR3 sequence is 15 residues long. V lost 5 bases and J lost 1, with 14 bases in between. The V gene's germline CDR1 is MNHEY and CDR2 SVGAGI. The specimen sequenced was peripheral blood. The chain carries TRBV6-5 and TRBJ1-1, with TRBD1 as a possible D gene (6 bases). The clonotype originates from a man aged 40-55 years with acute or convalescent COVID-19. The CDR3 is CASSKAGTPNTEAFF. The CDR3 bases are TGTGCCAGCAGTAAGGCCGGGACACCGAACACTGAAGCTTTCTTT.